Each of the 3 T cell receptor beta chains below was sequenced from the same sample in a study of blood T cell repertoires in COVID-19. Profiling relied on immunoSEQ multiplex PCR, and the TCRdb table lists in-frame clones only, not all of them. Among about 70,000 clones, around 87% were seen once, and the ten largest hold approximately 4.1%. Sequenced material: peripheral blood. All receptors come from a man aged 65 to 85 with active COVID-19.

In DNA form, the CDR3 reads TGCGCCAGCAGCCCAGGTGGGACAGGGGTTGGCGAGCAGTACTTC. Translating it yields CASSPGGTGVGEQYF. This chain links TRBV5-1 with TRBJ2-7; TRBD1 aligns across 10 bases. The CDR3 is made up of 15 amino acids. Germline V gene sequence: CDR1 SGHRS, CDR2 YFSETQ. The V segment lost 4 bases and the J segment 6 bases; nucleotides outside the gene matches: 10.

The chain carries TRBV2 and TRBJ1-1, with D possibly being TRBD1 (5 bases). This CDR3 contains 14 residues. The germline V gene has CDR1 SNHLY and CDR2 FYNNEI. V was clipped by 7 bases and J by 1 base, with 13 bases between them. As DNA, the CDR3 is TGTGCCAGCACCCAGGGTAGGGGGAACACTGAAGCTTTCTTT. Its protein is CASTQGRGNTEAFF.

The CDR3 DNA reads as TGTGCCTGGAGTCCAACCTCCGGGACTAGCGGATCCTACGAGCAGTACTTC. Translated, it gives CAWSPTSGTSGSYEQYF. The chain couples TRBV30 to TRBJ2-7; TRBD2 matches at 11 bases. J gave up 1 base and V 2 bases, and 10 bases lay outside the gene matches. CDR3 length equals 17 residues. Germline V gives CDR1 GTSNPN, CDR2 SVGIG (reference sequence).